The 32 T cell receptor beta chains in this list originate from one sample, sequenced in a study of T-cell reconstitution after alpha-beta-depleted transplantation in children. Unique molecular identifiers were incorporated when the TCRbeta library was constructed. TCRdb recomputed calls from the PCR reads with MiXCR, one row per CDR3 protein. In the table there are just under 250,000 distinct CDR3 sequences, 25% of which are singletons. Sequencing was performed on PBMCs, taken before TCRalphabeta/CD19-depleted stem cell transplant. The origin of the receptors is a girl aged 2 to 10 with Fanconi anemia, due to receive a stem cell transplant.

The sample holds many counts of this clonotype. This chain uses TRBV29-1 with TRBJ2-7, with TRBD1 as a possible D gene (5 bases). This CDR3 is built from 13 residues. The V and J ends lost 2 bases and 5 bases respectively, with 13 bases between them. Per the germline V gene, CDR1 is SQVTM and CDR2 is ANQGSEA. The CDR3 region is CSVERGWGNEQYF. Here the CDR3 DNA reads TGCAGCGTTGAACGCGGATGGGGCAACGAGCAGTACTTC.

This clonotype was detected once. The rearrangement uses TRBV11-1 and TRBJ2-1; maybe TRBD2 (5 bases). The germline CDR1 and CDR2 sequences are SGHAT and FQDESV (reference sequence). V lost 4 bases to trimming and J lost 5 bases, with 12 bases between them. The CDR3 contains 14 residues. The CDR3 protein is CASSYDPGNNEQFF. The DNA of the CDR3 is TGTGCCAGCAGCTACGATCCCGGGAACAATGAGCAGTTCTTC.

Many counts were recorded for this clonotype. The rearrangement links TRBV7-9 to TRBJ1-1; D may be TRBD1 (6 bases). The CDR3 totals 15 residues. V lost 2 bases to trimming and J lost 3 bases, with 13 bases between them. CDR1 SEHNR and CDR2 FQNEAQ come from the germline V gene (reference sequence). The CDR3 sequence: CASSLRQGIDTEAFF. CDR3 bases: TGTGCCAGCAGCTTACGGCAGGGGATCGACACTGAAGCTTTCTTT.

This clonotype was counted between two and nine times. J is TRBJ2-5 and V is TRBV20-1; D could derive from TRBD1 or TRBD2 (5 bases each). Germline V gene data show CDR1 as DFQATT and CDR2 as SNEGSKA (reference sequence). V shed 5 bases and J shed 7 bases, with 8 bases lying between them. This CDR3 is built from 10 residues. The CDR3 protein is CSARGVTQYF. CDR3 sequence (DNA): TGCAGTGCTCGGGGCGTGACCCAGTACTTC.

The rearrangement links TRBV15 to TRBJ2-2; D gene uncertain. The CDR3 length is 15 residues. Trimming left V 8 bases short and J 4 bases short, with 17 bases between. Germline V gives CDR1 LNHNV, CDR2 YYDKDF (reference sequence). The CDR3 region is CATFHPGPSTGELFF. The CDR3 DNA follows: TGTGCCACCTTTCATCCCGGCCCCAGCACCGGGGAGCTGTTTTTT. The whole variable domain, remainder taken from reference TRBV15 and TRBJ2-2, is DAMVIQNPRYQVTQFGKPVTLSCSQTLNHNVMYWYQQKSSQAPKLLFHYYDKDFNNEADTPDNFQSRRPNTSFCFLDIRSPGLGDTAMYLCATFHPGPSTGELFFGEGSRLTVL.

This clonotype was seen more than once but under ten times. J is TRBJ2-1 and V is TRBV5-1, with 10 bases fitting TRBD2. J was trimmed by 4 bases and V by 1 base; bases with no gene match: 5. Germline assignment: CDR1 SGHRS and CDR2 YFSETQ. The CDR3 has 16 residues. This CDR3 is CASSLIAGGPYNEQFF. The CDR3 nucleotides are TGCGCCAGCAGCTTGATAGCGGGGGGCCCTTACAATGAGCAGTTCTTC.

The chain is built from TRBV5-4 and TRBJ2-5, with 9 bases that match TRBD2. V was clipped by 0 bases and J by 2 bases; unmatched bases: 11. CDR3 length: 18 residues. CDR1 SGHNT and CDR2 YYREEE come from the germline V gene (reference sequence). The CDR3 region is CASSLVASGNRLQETQYF. CDR3 nucleotides: TGTGCCAGCAGCTTGGTGGCTAGCGGGAATCGTTTGCAAGAGACCCAGTACTTC.

This chain links TRBV20-1 with TRBJ2-5; tentatively, D is TRBD2 (7 bases). The length of the CDR3 is 16 residues. V lost 5 bases to trimming and J lost 4 bases, with 23 bases between them. The V gene's germline CDR1 is DFQATT and CDR2 SNEGSKA (reference sequence). The CDR3 reads CSAATPGGRFGETQYF. The CDR3 region has the DNA TGCAGTGCTGCGACTCCGGGGGGCCGGTTCGGAGAGACCCAGTACTTC.

The chain combines TRBV29-1 with TRBJ1-2; 11 positions match TRBD1. The CDR3 totals 12 residues. Looked up from germline, CDR1 is SQVTM and CDR2 is ANQGSEA. The V gene end was trimmed by 6 bases and the J gene end by 6 bases; junction bases not matched to a gene: 3. CDR3 bases: TGCAGCGTGGGACAGGGGGATGATGGCTACACCTTC. This encodes CSVGQGDDGYTF.

The sample holds many counts of this clonotype. The chain joins TRBV12-3 or TRBV12-4 to TRBJ2-5; D not certain. This CDR3 contains 14 residues. With 5 bases removed from V and 0 bases from J, the gap between germline ends came to 10 bases. In DNA, the CDR3 is TGTGCCAGCAGTCCGAACCCCCACCAAGAGACCCAGTACTTC. As protein: CASSPNPHQETQYF.

This clonotype was observed many times. The chain joins TRBV24-1 to TRBJ2-1, with 12 bases lining up with TRBD2. Germline V lookup: CDR1 KGHDR, CDR2 SFDVKD. This CDR3 has 16 amino acids. Trimming took 5 bases from V and 6 from J; bases not matched to a gene: 7. This CDR3 is CATSGLTSGSGNEQFF. Written as DNA, the CDR3 is TGTGCCACCAGTGGCCTGACTAGCGGGAGTGGCAATGAGCAGTTCTTC.

This clonotype turned up a few times. The chain combines TRBV5-1 with TRBJ2-7; 10 bases line up with TRBD1. Germline values: CDR1 SGHRS, CDR2 YFSETQ. This CDR3 is built from 14 residues. The ends lost 1 base at V and 7 bases at J; junction bases unmatched: 5. The CDR3: CASSLPWTGGEQYF. The CDR3 nucleotides read TGCGCCAGCAGCTTGCCTTGGACAGGGGGGGAGCAGTACTTC.

This clonotype was counted at least ten times. The rearrangement uses TRBV7-2 and TRBJ2-1; perhaps TRBD2 as D (6 bases). The germline V gene encodes CDR1 SGHTA and CDR2 FQGNSA. V was trimmed by 8 bases and J by 3 bases, leaving 14 bases between them. The CDR3 length is 14 residues. The CDR3 nucleotides read TGTGCCAGCCGGGGCGGCGGGAACTACAATGAGCAGTTCTTC. Translated: CASRGGGNYNEQFF.

This clonotype has more than one count but fewer than ten. V is TRBV29-1 and J is TRBJ1-2, with unresolved D. The CDR3 has 13 residues. The V and J ends lost 4 bases and 0 bases respectively, with 9 bases between them. Germline CDR1 reads SQVTM; CDR2 reads ANQGSEA. The CDR3 loop reads CSVGSWANYGYTF. DNA of the CDR3: TGCAGCGTTGGTTCGTGGGCTAACTATGGCTACACCTTC. Looking up the rest from reference TRBV29-1 and TRBJ1-2 gives the full variable domain: SAVISQKPSRDICQRGTSLTIQCQVDSQVTMMFWYRQQPGQSLTLIATANQGSEATYESGFVIDKFPISRPNLTFSTLTVSNMSPEDSSIYLCSVGSWANYGYTFGSGTRLTVV.

The rearrangement uses TRBV29-1 and TRBJ1-3, with D unclear. Germline V CDR1 and CDR2: SQVTM, ANQGSEA. This CDR3 has 13 amino acids. V lost 4 bases and J 3 bases, leaving 10 bases between the germline ends. CDR3 DNA: TGCAGCGTTGGATCAGCGAATGGAAACACCATATATTTT. This gives the protein CSVGSANGNTIYF.

This clonotype was observed a handful of times. The chain employs TRBV7-2 and TRBJ2-3; the D gene is possibly TRBD1 (5 bases). Trimming stripped 4 bases from V and 2 bases from J, with 16 bases between. CDR1 is SGHTA and CDR2 is FQGNSA in the germline V gene. The CDR3 length is 16 residues. The CDR3 sequence: CASSSQGTGTTDTQYF. Here the CDR3 DNA reads TGTGCCAGCAGCTCTCAGGGTACGGGTACCACAGATACGCAGTATTTT.

This clonotype occurred a few times. The genes are TRBV3-1 and TRBJ2-6, with 11 bases that match TRBD1. CDR1 is LGHDT and CDR2 is YNNKEL in the germline V gene (reference sequence). V lost 0 bases, J lost 0 bases, and 1 base stayed unmatched. This CDR3 is 18 amino acids long. The CDR3 DNA reads TGTGCCAGCAGCCAAGAGGGGACAGGGGGCTCTGGGGCCAACGTCCTGACTTTC. Translating it yields CASSQEGTGGSGANVLTF.

This clonotype was observed many times. This chain links TRBV10-3 with TRBJ2-7; D gene ambiguous. The CDR3 is 12 residues long. From germline, CDR1 is ENHRY and CDR2 SYGVKD. V lost 0 bases and J 1 base, leaving 1 base between the germline ends. The CDR3 nucleotides read TGTGCCATCAGTGAGTCATCCTACGAGCAGTACTTC. This encodes CAISESSYEQYF.

At least ten counts were recorded for this clonotype. V gene TRBV6-5 combines with J gene TRBJ2-7; D tentatively fits TRBD1 or TRBD2 (6 bases each). V lost 6 bases to trimming and J lost 3 bases, with 24 bases between them. Per germline, CDR1 MNHEY and CDR2 SVGAGI. The CDR3 has 17 amino acids. CDR3 DNA sequence: TGTGCCAGCAGGCAATTCGCACAGGGACTTCGTTACTACGAGCAGTACTTC. It specifies CASRQFAQGLRYYEQYF.

This clonotype was seen repeatedly, ten times or more. The gene calls are TRBV5-6 and TRBJ2-7; D ambiguous. V lost 2 bases and J 1 base, leaving 13 bases between the germline ends. CDR1 SGHDT and CDR2 YYEEEE come from the germline V gene. This CDR3 has 15 residues. This CDR3 reads CASSLLQALSYEQYF. In DNA, the CDR3 is TGTGCCAGCAGCTTACTCCAAGCCCTATCCTACGAGCAGTACTTC. Drawing the rest from reference TRBV5-6 and TRBJ2-7, the complete variable domain is DAGVTQSPTHLIKTRGQQVTLRCSPKSGHDTVSWYQQALGQGPQFIFQYYEEEERQRGNFPDRFSGHQFPNYSSELNVNALLLGDSALYLCASSLLQALSYEQYFGPGTRLTVT.

This clonotype came up many times. This chain uses TRBV20-1 with TRBJ2-7; 11 bases line up with TRBD2. The germline gives CDR1 DFQATT, CDR2 SNEGSKA (reference sequence). J was trimmed by 1 base and V by 3 bases; bases with no gene match: 11. The CDR3 spans 17 residues. The DNA for the CDR3 is TGCAGTGCTAGGGACGAAGCGACTAGCGGGGAATCCTACGAGCAGTACTTC. It translates to CSARDEATSGESYEQYF.

This clonotype was counted between two and nine times. V gene TRBV29-1 combines with J gene TRBJ2-3; a weak D match, TRBD2 (7 bases). Germline loops: CDR1 SQVTM, CDR2 ANQGSEA. This CDR3 spans 13 amino acids. V was trimmed by 4 bases and J by 5 bases, leaving 13 bases between them. The CDR3 protein is CSVAGGAKDTQYF. CDR3 DNA sequence: TGCAGCGTTGCTGGGGGGGCGAAAGATACGCAGTATTTT.

This clonotype was observed a few times. The chain links TRBV27 to TRBJ2-2; 7 nucleotides match TRBD2. Per the germline V gene, CDR1 is MNHEY and CDR2 is SMNVEV (reference sequence). The CDR3 totals 15 residues. V trimming: 8 bases; J trimming: 0 bases; junction bases outside the gene matches: 6. The CDR3 DNA sequence: TGTGCCAGCTCAGGGACTAACTCGAACACCGGGGAGCTGTTTTTT. Translating gives CASSGTNSNTGELFF.

This clonotype was seen more than once but under ten times. The chain recombines TRBV7-9 with TRBJ2-7; D is ambiguous. The V gene lost 10 bases and the J gene lost 3 bases, with 16 bases spanning the gap. CDR1 SEHNR and CDR2 FQNEAQ come from the germline V gene (reference sequence). The CDR3 has 13 amino acids. In DNA form, the CDR3 reads TGTGCCACCGGTTGGGGATCGGACTACGAGCAGTACTTC. It translates to CATGWGSDYEQYF.

This clonotype has more than one count but fewer than ten. The chain joins TRBV12-3 or TRBV12-4 to TRBJ2-3; TRBD2 matches at 8 bases. The CDR3 has 16 amino acids. Germline trimming cut 2 bases from V and 2 bases from J; bases unmatched to any gene: 6. CDR3 nucleotides: TGTGCCAGCAGTTTACTCAGCGGGAGCTCCACAGATACGCAGTATTTT. Translation gives CASSLLSGSSTDTQYF.

This chain connects TRBV29-1 to TRBJ2-7; maybe TRBD1 (6 bases). V lost 5 bases and J lost 2, with 16 bases in between. This CDR3 contains 14 residues. CDR1 is SQVTM and CDR2 is ANQGSEA in the germline V gene. CDR3 nucleotide sequence: TGCAGCGTTATTGGGACCCAGGGGACCTACGAGCAGTACTTC. It yields the protein CSVIGTQGTYEQYF.

This clonotype was found many times. The chain joins TRBV5-1 to TRBJ2-2, with TRBD2 as a possible D gene (5 bases). The germline gives CDR1 SGHRS, CDR2 YFSETQ. The CDR3 is made up of 16 amino acids. V was cut by 4 bases and J by 2 bases, with 15 bases left in between. In DNA, the CDR3 is TGCGCCAGCAGCCCGCGGGTCAGTGCCAACACCGGGGAGCTGTTTTTT. This translates into CASSPRVSANTGELFF.

This clonotype appeared a few times. The rearrangement joins TRBV5-1 to TRBJ1-2, with D tentatively TRBD1 (6 bases). CDR3 length equals 14 residues. CDR1 is SGHRS and CDR2 is YFSETQ in the germline V gene. Trimming removed 1 base at V and 0 bases at J, with 7 bases between. CDR3 amino acids: CASSLPGANYGYTF. The DNA of the CDR3 is TGCGCCAGCAGCTTGCCAGGGGCTAACTATGGCTACACCTTC.

Only a few counts were recorded for this clonotype. V is TRBV5-4 and J is TRBJ2-3; TRBD1 aligns across 7 bases. The CDR3 totals 16 residues. Germline V gene data show CDR1 as SGHNT and CDR2 as YYREEE (reference sequence). J gave up 2 bases and V 3 bases, and 9 bases lay outside the gene matches. CDR3 coding DNA: TGTGCCAGCAGCTCCTCCCGGGACAGCTACACAGATACGCAGTATTTT. It yields the protein CASSSSRDSYTDTQYF.

The rearrangement joins TRBV5-1 to TRBJ2-6; D might be TRBD1 (6 bases). Germline V gives CDR1 SGHRS, CDR2 YFSETQ. Trimming left V 0 bases short and J 0 bases short, with 13 bases between. The CDR3 extends over 18 amino acids. The CDR3 region is CASSLGPGTPSGANVLTF. CDR3 nucleotides: TGCGCCAGCAGCTTGGGGCCCGGGACACCCTCTGGGGCCAACGTCCTGACTTTC.

This clonotype showed up many times. This chain links TRBV28 with TRBJ2-7; no firm D call. The CDR3 contains 11 residues. V lost 2 bases and J lost 7, with 6 bases in between. CDR1 and CDR2 from the germline V gene are MDHEN and SYDVKM. CDR3 in DNA: TGTGCCAGCAGTTTAACAAGGGAGCAGTACTTC. Translating gives CASSLTREQYF.

CDR3 nucleotide sequence: TGCGCCAGCAGCTTGGCCGTGCGGGAGAATACAGATGAGCAGTTCTTC. Its translation: CASSLAVRENTDEQFF. J is TRBJ2-1 and V is TRBV5-1, with 7 nucleotides matching TRBD2. The J segment lost 8 bases and the V segment lost 0 bases, leaving 11 bases of the junction unmatched. Germline values: CDR1 SGHRS, CDR2 YFSETQ. This CDR3 has 16 residues.